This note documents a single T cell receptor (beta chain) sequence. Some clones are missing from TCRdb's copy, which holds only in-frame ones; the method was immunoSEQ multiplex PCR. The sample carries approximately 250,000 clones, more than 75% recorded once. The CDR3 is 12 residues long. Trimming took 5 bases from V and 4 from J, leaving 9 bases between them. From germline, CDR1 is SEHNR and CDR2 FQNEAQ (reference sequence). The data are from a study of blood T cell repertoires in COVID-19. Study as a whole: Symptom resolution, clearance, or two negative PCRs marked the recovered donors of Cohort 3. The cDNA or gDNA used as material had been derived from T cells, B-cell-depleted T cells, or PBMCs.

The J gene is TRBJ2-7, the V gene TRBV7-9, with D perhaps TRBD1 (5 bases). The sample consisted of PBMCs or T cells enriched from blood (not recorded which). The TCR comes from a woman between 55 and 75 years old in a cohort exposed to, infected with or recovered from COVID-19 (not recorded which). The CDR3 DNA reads TGTGCCAGCAGCACCCAGGGTTACGAGCAGTACTTC. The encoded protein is CASSTQGYEQYF.